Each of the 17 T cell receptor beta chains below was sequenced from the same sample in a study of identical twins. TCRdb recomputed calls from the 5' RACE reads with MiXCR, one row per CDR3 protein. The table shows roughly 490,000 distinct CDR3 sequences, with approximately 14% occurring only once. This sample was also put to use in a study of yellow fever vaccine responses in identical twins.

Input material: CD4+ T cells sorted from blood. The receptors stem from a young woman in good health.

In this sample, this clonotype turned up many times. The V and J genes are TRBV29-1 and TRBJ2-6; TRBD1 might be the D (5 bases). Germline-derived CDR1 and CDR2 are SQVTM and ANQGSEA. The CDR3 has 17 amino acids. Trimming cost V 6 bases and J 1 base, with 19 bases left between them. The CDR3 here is CSVPSRVKWSGANVLTF. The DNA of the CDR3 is TGCAGCGTCCCAAGCAGGGTGAAGTGGTCTGGGGCCAACGTCCTGACTTTC. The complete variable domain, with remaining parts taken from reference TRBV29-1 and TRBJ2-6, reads SAVISQKPSRDICQRGTSLTIQCQVDSQVTMMFWYRQQPGQSLTLIATANQGSEATYESGFVIDKFPISRPNLTFSTLTVSNMSPEDSSIYLCSVPSRVKWSGANVLTFGAGSRLTVL.

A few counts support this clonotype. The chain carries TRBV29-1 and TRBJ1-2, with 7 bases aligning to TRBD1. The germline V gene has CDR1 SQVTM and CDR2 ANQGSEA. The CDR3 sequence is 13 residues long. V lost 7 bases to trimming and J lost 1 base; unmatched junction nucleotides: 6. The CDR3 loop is CSADRAYNYGYTF. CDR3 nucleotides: TGCAGCGCTGACAGGGCCTATAACTATGGCTACACCTTC.

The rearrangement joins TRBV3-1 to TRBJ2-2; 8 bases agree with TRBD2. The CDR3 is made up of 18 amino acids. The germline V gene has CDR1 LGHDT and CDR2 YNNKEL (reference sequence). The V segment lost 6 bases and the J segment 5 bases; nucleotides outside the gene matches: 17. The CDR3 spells CASSPPASGRPVTGELFF. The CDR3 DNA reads TGTGCCAGCAGTCCCCCGGCTAGCGGGCGGCCTGTTACCGGGGAGCTGTTTTTT.

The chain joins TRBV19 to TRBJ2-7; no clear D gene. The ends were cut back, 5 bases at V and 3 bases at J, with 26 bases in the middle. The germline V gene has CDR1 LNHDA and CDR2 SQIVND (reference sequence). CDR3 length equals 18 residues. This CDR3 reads CASSVSSKTPLRIYEQYF. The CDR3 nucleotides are TGTGCCAGTAGTGTGTCCAGCAAAACCCCACTACGAATCTACGAGCAGTACTTC.

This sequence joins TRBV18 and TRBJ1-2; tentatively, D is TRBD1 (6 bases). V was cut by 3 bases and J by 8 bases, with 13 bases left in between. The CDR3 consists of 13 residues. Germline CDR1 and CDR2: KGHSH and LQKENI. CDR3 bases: TGTGCCAGCTCACCCAAGGACAGCTACGGCTACACCTTC. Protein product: CASSPKDSYGYTF.

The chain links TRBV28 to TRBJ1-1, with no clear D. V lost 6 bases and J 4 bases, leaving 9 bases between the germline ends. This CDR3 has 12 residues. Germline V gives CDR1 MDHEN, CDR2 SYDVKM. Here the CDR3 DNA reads TGTGCCAGCAGGGTAGCGGGCACTGAAGCTTTCTTT. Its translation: CASRVAGTEAFF.

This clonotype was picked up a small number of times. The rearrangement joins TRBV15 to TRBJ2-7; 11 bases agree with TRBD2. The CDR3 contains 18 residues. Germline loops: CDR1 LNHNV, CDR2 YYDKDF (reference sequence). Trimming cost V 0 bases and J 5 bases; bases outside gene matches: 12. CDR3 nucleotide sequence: TGTGCCACCAGCAGAGACACCCAACTAGCGGGAGTACTCAACGAGCAGTACTTC. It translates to CATSRDTQLAGVLNEQYF. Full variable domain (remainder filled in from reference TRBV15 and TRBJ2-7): DAMVIQNPRYQVTQFGKPVTLSCSQTLNHNVMYWYQQKSSQAPKLLFHYYDKDFNNEADTPDNFQSRRPNTSFCFLDIRSPGLGDTAMYLCATSRDTQLAGVLNEQYFGPGTRLTVT.

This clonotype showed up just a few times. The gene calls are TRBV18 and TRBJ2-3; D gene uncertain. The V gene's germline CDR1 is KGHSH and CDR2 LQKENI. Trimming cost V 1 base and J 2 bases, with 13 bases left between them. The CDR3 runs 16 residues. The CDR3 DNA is TGTGCCAGCTCACCACGGATCGGGCGCCCCACAGATACGCAGTATTTT. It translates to CASSPRIGRPTDTQYF.

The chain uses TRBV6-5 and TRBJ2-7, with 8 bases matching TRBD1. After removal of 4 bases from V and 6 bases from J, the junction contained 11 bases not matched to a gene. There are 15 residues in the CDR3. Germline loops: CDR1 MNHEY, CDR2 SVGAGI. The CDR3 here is CASSSRGQDRSEQYF. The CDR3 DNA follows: TGTGCCAGCAGTTCCCGGGGACAGGATCGATCCGAGCAGTACTTC.

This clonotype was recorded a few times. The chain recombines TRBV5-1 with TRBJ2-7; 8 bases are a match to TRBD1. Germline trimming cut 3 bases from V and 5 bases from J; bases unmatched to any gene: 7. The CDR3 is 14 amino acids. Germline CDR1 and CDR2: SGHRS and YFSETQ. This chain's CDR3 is CASSSTTGAHEQYF. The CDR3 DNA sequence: TGCGCCAGCAGCTCCACGACAGGGGCCCACGAGCAGTACTTC.

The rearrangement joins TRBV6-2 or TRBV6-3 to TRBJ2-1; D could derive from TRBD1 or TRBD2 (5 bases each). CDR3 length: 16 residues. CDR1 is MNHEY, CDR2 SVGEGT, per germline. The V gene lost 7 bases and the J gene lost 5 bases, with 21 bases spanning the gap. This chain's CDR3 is CASTPRGRGPDNEQFF. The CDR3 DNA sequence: TGTGCCAGCACCCCCCGGGGCCGGGGCCCCGACAATGAGCAGTTCTTC.

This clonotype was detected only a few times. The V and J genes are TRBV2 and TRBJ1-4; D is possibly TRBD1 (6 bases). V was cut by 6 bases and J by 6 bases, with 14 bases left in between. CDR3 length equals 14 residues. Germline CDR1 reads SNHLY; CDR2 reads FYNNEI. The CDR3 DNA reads TGTGCCAGCAGCCAGGGGACCTGGGATGAAAAACTGTTTTTT. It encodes CASSQGTWDEKLFF.

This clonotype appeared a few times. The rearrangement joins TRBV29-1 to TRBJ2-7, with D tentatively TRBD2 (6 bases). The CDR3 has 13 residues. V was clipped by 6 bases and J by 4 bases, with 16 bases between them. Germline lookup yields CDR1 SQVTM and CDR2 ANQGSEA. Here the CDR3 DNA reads TGCAGCGTATATGGACTATCGGCATACGAGCAGTACTTC. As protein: CSVYGLSAYEQYF.

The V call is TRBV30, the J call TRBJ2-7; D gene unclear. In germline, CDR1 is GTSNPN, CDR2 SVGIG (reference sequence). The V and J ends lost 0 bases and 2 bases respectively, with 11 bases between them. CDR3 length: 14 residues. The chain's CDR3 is CAWSVGQPAYEQYF. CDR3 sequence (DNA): TGTGCCTGGAGTGTAGGCCAGCCCGCCTACGAGCAGTACTTC.

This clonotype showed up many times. The CDR3 region is CASSLGGEKYEKLFF. In nucleotides, the CDR3 is TGTGCCAGCAGCTTGGGAGGGGAGAAATATGAAAAACTGTTTTTT. The chain has TRBV5-5 and TRBJ1-4, with D possibly being TRBD1 (5 bases). The CDR3 consists of 15 residues. Trimming cost V 0 bases and J 6 bases, with 12 bases left between them. Germline CDR1 reads SGHKS; CDR2 reads YYEKEE (reference sequence).

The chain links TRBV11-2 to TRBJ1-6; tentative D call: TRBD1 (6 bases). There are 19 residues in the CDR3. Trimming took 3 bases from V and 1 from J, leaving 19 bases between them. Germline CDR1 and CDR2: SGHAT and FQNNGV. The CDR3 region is CASSLTVHRANSYNSPLHF. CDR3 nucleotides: TGTGCCAGCAGCTTGACCGTACACAGGGCGAATTCCTATAATTCACCCCTCCACTTT.

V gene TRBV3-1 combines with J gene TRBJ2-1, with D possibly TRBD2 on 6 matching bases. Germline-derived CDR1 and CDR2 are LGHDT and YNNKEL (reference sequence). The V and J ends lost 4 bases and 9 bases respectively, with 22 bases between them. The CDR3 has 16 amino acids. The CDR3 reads CASSPSGGTPSAEQFF. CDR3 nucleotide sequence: TGTGCCAGCAGCCCCTCTGGCGGGACTCCCTCGGCTGAGCAGTTCTTC.